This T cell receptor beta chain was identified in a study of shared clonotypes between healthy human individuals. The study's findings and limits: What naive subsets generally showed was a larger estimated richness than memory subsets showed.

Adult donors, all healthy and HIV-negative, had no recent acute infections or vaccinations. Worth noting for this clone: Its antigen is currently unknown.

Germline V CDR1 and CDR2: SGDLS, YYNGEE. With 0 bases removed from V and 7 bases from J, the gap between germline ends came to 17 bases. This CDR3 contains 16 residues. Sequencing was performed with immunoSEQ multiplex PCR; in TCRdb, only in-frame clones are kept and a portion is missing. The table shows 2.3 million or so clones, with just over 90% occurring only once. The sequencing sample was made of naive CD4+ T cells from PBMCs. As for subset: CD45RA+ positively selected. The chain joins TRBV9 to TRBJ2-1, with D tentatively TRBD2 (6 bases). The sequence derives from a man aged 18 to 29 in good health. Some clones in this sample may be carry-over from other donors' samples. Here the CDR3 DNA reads TGTGCCAGCAGCGTAGCTGAGGAGGGCCGGACGAATGAGCAGTTCTTC. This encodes CASSVAEEGRTNEQFF. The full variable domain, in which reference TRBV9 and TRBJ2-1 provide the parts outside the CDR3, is DSGVTQTPKHLITATGQRVTLRCSPRSGDLSVYWYQQSLDQGLQFLIQYYNGEERAKGNILERFSAQQFPDLHSELNLSSLELGDSALYFCASSVAEEGRTNEQFFGPGTRLTVL.